This TCR beta chain was sequenced during a study of blood T cells in healthy people across ages. Findings and limits, study-wide: Researchers judged that diversity estimates from one million T cells fell short of true values. Expanded clonotype shifts may have been confounded, as the donors had an unknown CMV status.

CDR3 size: 17 residues. Germline V gene sequence: CDR1 SGHKS, CDR2 YYEKEE (reference sequence). Healthy Caucasian individuals from Russia aged roughly 6 to 100 were enrolled as donors. The use of a sample-barcoded 5' primer and a J-beta primer mix characterized a second PCR of roughly 7 to 11 cycles. The template-switch adaptor was a 5' adaptor with 12 random nucleotides. It tagged each cDNA molecule. TCRdb re-called the 5' RACE reads through MiXCR, storing one row per CDR3 protein. Of 2 million or so distinct CDR3 sequences detected, about 50% appear once; the ten largest clones hold around 2.1%. This clonotype was observed a handful of times. The antigen is unknown.

The V call is TRBV5-5, the J call TRBJ2-4, with 9 bases fitting TRBD2. The J call may be in error: the DNA end matches TRBJ2-5 better. The TCR was taken from a middle-aged woman in good health. Sequencing was performed on blood. CDR3 protein: CASRSHPAGGLQETQYF. In nucleotides, the CDR3 is TGTGCCAGCAGATCCCACCCAGCGGGGGGACTACAAGAGACCCAGTACTTC.